This T cell receptor beta chain emerged from a study of CD4 and CD8 cells across lung adenocarcinoma regions. The V gene's germline CDR1 is MNHEY and CDR2 SMNVEV (reference sequence). The CDR3 has 14 residues. Donors had localized lung adenocarcinoma, a non-small cell lung cancer. MiXCR, run by TCRdb on the PCR reads, gives a single entry per CDR3 protein. The sample consists of under 20,000 distinct CDR3 sequences, about 46% of them appearing once. The chain combines TRBV27 with TRBJ2-4; TRBD1 or TRBD2 may be the D gene (5 bases each). The clonotype comes from a male donor with lung adenocarcinoma. The CD4 and CD8 labels of this study may be unreliable. Material for sequencing was CD4+ T cells from the margin of a lung tumor. As DNA, the CDR3 is TGTGCGGGCCGCGGGTCTGGGGCCAAAGAGATCCAGTACTTC. This gives the protein CAGRGSGAKEIQYF.